This T cell receptor (beta chain) is from a study of blood T cell repertoires in COVID-19. The wider study: PBMCs, B-cell-depleted T cells, or T cells were the source of the cDNA or gDNA that made up the material.

Per the study methods: Estimation of nucleated cell counts was performed using reference gene primer amplification. The assay was immunoSEQ multiplex PCR, and TCRdb's table has in-frame clones only and misses some. V and J calls and clone size are as listed in that table; D and trimming were resolved from the DNA. This repertoire shows about 300,000 clones, roughly 90% found once; its top ten account for 2.5% to 3%. After removal of 2 bases from V and 8 bases from J, the junction contained 15 bases not matched to a gene. CDR1 is GTSNPN and CDR2 is SVGIG in the germline V gene (reference sequence). The CDR3 contains 17 residues.

This sequence was found in a woman between 45 and 60 years old who had been exposed to COVID-19. Input material: PBMCs or T cells enriched from blood (not recorded which). V usage is TRBV30 and J usage is TRBJ1-2; 12 bases line up with TRBD1. CDR3 sequence reads: CAWSKASLGDRGQGYTF. DNA of the CDR3: TGTGCCTGGAGTAAGGCCTCGTTGGGGGACAGGGGGCAAGGCTACACCTTC.